The present entry profiles one T cell receptor (beta chain) with its context. The antigen remains unidentified. This specimen belongs to a study of T cells in Graves' hyperthyroidism and ophthalmopathy. General study points: Most thyroid clonotypes with frequency above 0.001 were detected in blood.

Researchers took RNA transcripts and amplified the TCR beta CDR3 regions from them. Carried out on the TCR CDR3, a first-round RT-PCR used the HTBI primer set. TCRdb redid the calling of the multiplex PCR reads with MiXCR, one entry per CDR3 protein. The sample holds under 750,000 distinct CDR3 sequences, 18% seen once. The CDR3 is 15 amino acids. Germline V lookup: CDR1 SGHRS, CDR2 YFSETQ. V was shortened by 5 bases and J by 2 bases, with 16 bases between the two germline ends. Diagnosing involved the use of clinical symptoms, serum thyroxine and TRAb, thyroid ultrasound and orbital computed tomography. PBMCs stemmed from under 11 ml fresh peripheral blood.

Material: blood. The rearrangement joins TRBV5-1 to TRBJ1-2; tentatively, D is TRBD1 (5 bases). The receptor comes from a woman aged 45 to 65 with Graves' hyperthyroidism that later progressed to Graves' ophthalmopathy. The CDR3 is CASRENPGRNYGYTF. DNA of the CDR3: TGCGCCAGCAGAGAAAATCCGGGACGGAACTATGGCTACACCTTC.